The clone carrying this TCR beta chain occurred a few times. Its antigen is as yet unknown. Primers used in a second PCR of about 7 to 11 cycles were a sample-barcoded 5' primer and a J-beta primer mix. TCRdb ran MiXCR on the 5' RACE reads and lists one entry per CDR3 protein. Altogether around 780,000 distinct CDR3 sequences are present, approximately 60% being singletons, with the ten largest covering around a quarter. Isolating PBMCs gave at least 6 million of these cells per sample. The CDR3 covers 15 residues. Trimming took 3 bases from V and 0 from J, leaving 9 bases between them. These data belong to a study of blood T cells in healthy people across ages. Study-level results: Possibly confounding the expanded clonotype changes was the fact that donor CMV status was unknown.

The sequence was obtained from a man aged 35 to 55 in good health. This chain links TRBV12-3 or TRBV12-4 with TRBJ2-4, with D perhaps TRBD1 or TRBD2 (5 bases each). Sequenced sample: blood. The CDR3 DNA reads TGTGCCAGCAGTTTTTTGGGGGTAGCCAAAAACATTCAGTACTTC. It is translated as CASSFLGVAKNIQYF.